This T cell receptor beta chain appears in the sequencing data of a study of T-cell reconstitution after alpha-beta-depleted transplantation in children (dated by TCRdb to the mid-2010s). A note on the overall study: Using TCR repertoire profiling, the study quantitatively followed how T-cell immune reconstitution unfolded in children after TCRalphabeta/CD19-depleted allogeneic hematopoietic cell transplantation.

With regard to this clonotype: Which antigen it targets is not known. No much larger clonotype is one base removed from it; base qualities were not supplied.

V drops 7 bases and J drops 2 bases, leaving 14 bases in between. The CDR3, from cysteine to phenylalanine, totals 14 residues. Of the read, only the CDR3 DNA is kept; its 42 bases are in frame from base 1. The CDR1 and CDR2 encoded by the germline V gene are MNHEY and SVGEGT. Preparation of the library involved PCR. Data came from an Illumina HiSeq 2500. TCR library preparation used molecular barcoding, with unique molecular identifiers applied to normalize quantification of the TCRbeta repertoire. TCRdb redid the processing of the public reads, applying fastp at Q25 and MiXCR, and retained in-frame beta chains. For every CDR3 protein sequence, its rows merge into one entry that carries the most common genes and DNA. Within this sample are 490,000 or so distinct CDR3 sequences, with around 13% of them counted one time only. In total, the top ten clones hold less than 6.5% of the sample.

This specimen was PBMCs from the stem cell graft donor, taken from the stem cell graft. The rearrangement combines TRBV6-2 or TRBV6-3 with TRBJ1-2; confidence is insufficient to name the D gene. The source is a human donor who donated a stem cell graft to a child with combined immunodeficiency. In nucleotides, the sequence is TGTGCCAGCACCCCCGGCCCAGAGAACTATGGCTACACCTTC. Its amino acids are CASTPGPENYGYTF.